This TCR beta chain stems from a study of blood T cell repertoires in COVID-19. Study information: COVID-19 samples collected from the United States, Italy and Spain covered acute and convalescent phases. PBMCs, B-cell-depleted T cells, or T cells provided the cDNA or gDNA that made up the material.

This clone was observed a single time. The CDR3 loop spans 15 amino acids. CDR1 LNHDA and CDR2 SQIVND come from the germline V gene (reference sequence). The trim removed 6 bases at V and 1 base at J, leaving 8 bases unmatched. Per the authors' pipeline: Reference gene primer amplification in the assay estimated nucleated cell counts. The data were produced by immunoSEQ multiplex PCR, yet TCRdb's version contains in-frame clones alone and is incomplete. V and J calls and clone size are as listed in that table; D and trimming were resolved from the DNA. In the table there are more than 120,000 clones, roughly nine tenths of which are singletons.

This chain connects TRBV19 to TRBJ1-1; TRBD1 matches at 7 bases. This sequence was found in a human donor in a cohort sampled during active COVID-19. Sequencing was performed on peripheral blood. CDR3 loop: CASRINDRANTEAFF. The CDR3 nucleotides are TGTGCCAGTAGGATTAACGACAGGGCGAACACTGAAGCTTTCTTT. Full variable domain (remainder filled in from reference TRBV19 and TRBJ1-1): DGGITQSPKYLFRKEGQNVTLSCEQNLNHDAMYWYRQDPGQGLRLIYYSQIVNDFQKGDIAEGYSVSREKKESFPLTVTSAQKNPTAFYLCASRINDRANTEAFFGQGTRLTVV.